The T cell receptor beta chain under discussion was sequenced for a study of blood T cell repertoires in COVID-19. TCRdb's copy holds only in-frame clones and misses some; the assay was immunoSEQ multiplex PCR. The data contain roughly 180,000 clones, approximately 85% of them seen just once; the ten biggest clones take up 6.2%. This CDR3 region has 16 residues. Germline V gives CDR1 LGHDT, CDR2 YNNKEL (reference sequence). V shed 5 bases and J 3 bases; nucleotides not matched to a gene: 10. V is TRBV3-1 (or the pseudogene TRBV3-2) and J is TRBJ2-1, with 7 bases lining up with TRBD2. The sequenced material came from PBMCs or T cells enriched from blood (not recorded which). The receptor was derived from a man aged 40-50 years who had recovered from COVID-19. CDR3 nucleotide sequence: TGTGCCAGCAGCTACCGAAGCGGGAAAGGCTACAATGAGCAGTTCTTC. This encodes CASSYRSGKGYNEQFF.